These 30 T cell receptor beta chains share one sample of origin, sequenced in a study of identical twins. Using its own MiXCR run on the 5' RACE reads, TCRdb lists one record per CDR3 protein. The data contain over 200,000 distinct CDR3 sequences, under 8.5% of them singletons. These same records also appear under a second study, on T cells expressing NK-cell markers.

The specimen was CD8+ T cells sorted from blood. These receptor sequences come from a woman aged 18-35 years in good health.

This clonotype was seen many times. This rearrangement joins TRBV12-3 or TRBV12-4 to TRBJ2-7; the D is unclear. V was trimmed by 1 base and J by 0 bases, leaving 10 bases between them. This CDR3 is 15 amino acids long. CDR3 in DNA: TGTGCCAGCAGTTTAGGTGGATTGAGCTCCTACGAGCAGTACTTC. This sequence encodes CASSLGGLSSYEQYF.

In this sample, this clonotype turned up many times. The CDR3 nucleotides are TGTGCCAGCACCTGGGGTAGCAGAGAGACCCAGTACTTC. As protein: CASTWGSRETQYF. The chain carries TRBV12-3 or TRBV12-4 and TRBJ2-5; D not certain. V dropped 7 bases and J dropped 4 bases, with 13 bases sitting between them. This CDR3 contains 13 residues.

The CDR3 loop is CASSPPGTATDTQYF. The CDR3 DNA reads TGTGCCAGCAGCCCACCGGGGACAGCCACAGATACGCAGTATTTT. The chain is built from TRBV7-9 and TRBJ2-3, with 7 bases that match TRBD1. Germline-derived CDR1 and CDR2 are SEHNR and FQNEAQ (reference sequence). The CDR3 has 15 amino acids. J was trimmed by 2 bases and V by 5 bases; bases with no gene match: 7.

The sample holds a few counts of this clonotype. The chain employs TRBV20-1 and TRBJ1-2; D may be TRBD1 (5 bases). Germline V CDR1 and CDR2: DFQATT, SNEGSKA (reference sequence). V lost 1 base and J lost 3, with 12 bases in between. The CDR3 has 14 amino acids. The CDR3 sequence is CSARGPRGDYGYTF. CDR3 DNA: TGCAGTGCTAGAGGCCCACGGGGGGACTATGGCTACACCTTC.

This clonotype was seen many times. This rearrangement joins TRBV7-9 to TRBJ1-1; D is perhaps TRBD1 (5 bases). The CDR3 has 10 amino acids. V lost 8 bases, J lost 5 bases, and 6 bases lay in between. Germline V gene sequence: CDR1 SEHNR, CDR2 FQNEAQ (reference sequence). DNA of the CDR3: TGTGCCAGCGGGGGGACTGAAGCTTTCTTT. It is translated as CASGGTEAFF.

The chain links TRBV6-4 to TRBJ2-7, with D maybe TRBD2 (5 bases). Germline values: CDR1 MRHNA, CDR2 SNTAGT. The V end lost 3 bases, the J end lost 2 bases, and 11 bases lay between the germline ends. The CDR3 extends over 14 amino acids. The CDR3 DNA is TGTGCCAGCAGTGAGCGGGCCGGAGCCTACGAGCAGTACTTC. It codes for CASSERAGAYEQYF.

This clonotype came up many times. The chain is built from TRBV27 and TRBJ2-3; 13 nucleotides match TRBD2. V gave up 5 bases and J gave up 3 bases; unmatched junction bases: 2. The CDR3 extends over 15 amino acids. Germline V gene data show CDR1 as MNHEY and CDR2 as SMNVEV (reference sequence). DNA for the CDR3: TGTGCCAGCAGTGGACTAGCGGGAGTAACAGATACGCAGTATTTT. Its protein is CASSGLAGVTDTQYF.

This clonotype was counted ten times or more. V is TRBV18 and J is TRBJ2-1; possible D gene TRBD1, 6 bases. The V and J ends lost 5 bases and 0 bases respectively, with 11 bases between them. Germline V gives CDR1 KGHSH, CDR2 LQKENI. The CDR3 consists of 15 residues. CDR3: CASSTGTSSYNEQFF. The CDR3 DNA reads TGTGCCAGCTCAACAGGGACAAGCTCCTACAATGAGCAGTTCTTC.

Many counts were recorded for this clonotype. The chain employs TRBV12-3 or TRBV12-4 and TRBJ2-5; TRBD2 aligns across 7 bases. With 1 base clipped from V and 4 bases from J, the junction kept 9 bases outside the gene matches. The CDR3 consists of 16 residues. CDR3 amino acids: CASSLGAGAVLETQYF. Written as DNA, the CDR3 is TGTGCCAGCAGTTTAGGTGCGGGAGCAGTACTAGAGACCCAGTACTTC.

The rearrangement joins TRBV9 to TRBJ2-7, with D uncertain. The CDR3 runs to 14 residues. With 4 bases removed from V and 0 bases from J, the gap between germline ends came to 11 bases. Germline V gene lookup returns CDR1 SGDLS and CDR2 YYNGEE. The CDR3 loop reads CASSPEGASYEQYF. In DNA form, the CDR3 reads TGTGCCAGCAGCCCGGAAGGAGCCTCCTACGAGCAGTACTTC.

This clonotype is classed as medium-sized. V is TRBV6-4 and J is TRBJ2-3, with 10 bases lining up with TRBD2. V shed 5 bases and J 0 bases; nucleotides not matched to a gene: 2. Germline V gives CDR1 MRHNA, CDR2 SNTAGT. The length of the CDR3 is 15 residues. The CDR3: CASSSGGASTDTQYF. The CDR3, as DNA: TGTGCCAGCAGTAGCGGGGGGGCTAGCACAGATACGCAGTATTTT.

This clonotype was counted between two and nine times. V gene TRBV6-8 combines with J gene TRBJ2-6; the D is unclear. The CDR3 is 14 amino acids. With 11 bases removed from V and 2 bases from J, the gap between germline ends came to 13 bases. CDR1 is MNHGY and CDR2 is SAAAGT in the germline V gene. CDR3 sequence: CAATGEAGANVLTF. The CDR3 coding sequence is TGTGCCGCAACCGGAGAGGCTGGGGCCAACGTCCTGACTTTC.

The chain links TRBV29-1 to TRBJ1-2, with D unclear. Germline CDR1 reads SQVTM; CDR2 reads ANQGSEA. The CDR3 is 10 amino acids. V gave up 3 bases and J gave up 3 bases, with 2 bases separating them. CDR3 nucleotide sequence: TGCAGCGTTGAGGACTATGGCTACACCTTC. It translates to CSVEDYGYTF.

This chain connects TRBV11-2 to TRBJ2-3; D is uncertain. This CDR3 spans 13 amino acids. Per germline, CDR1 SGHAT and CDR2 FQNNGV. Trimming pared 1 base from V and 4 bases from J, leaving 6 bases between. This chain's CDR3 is CASSLVSADTQYF. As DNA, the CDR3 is TGTGCCAGCAGCTTAGTGTCGGCAGATACGCAGTATTTT.

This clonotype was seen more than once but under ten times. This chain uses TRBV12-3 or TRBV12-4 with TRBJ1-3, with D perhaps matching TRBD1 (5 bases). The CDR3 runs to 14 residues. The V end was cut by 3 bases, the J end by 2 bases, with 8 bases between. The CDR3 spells CASSLGGPGNTIYF. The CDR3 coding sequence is TGTGCCAGCAGTTTGGGGGGTCCTGGAAACACCATATATTTT.

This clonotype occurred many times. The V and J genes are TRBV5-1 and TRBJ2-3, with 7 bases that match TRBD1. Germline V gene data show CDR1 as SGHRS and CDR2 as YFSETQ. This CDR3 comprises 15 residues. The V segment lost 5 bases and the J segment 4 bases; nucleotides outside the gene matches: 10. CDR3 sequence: CASSGNRGGSDTQYF. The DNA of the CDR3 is TGCGCCAGCAGTGGCAACAGGGGCGGCTCAGATACGCAGTATTTT.

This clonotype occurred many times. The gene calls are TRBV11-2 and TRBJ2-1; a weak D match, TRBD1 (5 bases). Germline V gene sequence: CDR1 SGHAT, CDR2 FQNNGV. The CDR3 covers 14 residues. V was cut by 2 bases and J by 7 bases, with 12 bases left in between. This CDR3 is CASSLSPGLNEQFF. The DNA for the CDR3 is TGTGCCAGCAGCTTAAGTCCAGGGTTAAATGAGCAGTTCTTC. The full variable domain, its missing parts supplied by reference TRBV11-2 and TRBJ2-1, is EAGVAQSPRYKIIEKRQSVAFWCNPISGHATLYWYQQILGQGPKLLIQFQNNGVVDDSQLPKDRFSAERLKGVDSTLKIQPAKLEDSAVYLCASSLSPGLNEQFFGPGTRLTVL.

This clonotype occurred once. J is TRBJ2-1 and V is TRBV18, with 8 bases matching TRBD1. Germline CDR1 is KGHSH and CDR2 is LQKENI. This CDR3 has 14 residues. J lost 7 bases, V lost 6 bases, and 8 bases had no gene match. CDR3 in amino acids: CASSLPTGVNEQFF. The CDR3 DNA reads TGTGCCAGCTCGCTACCGACAGGGGTGAATGAGCAGTTCTTC.

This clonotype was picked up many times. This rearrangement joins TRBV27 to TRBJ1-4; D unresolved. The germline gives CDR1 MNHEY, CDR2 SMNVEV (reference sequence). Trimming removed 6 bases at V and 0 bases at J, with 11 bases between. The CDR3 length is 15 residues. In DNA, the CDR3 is TGTGCCAGCAGCCGAATGGGAACAACTAATGAAAAACTGTTTTTT. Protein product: CASSRMGTTNEKLFF.

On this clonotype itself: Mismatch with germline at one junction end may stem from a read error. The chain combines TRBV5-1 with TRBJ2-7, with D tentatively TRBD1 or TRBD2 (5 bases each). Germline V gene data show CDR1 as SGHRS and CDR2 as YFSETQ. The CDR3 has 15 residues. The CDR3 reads CASSSGTTKRYEQCF. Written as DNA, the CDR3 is TGCGCCAGCAGCTCCGGGACGACAAAACGGTACGAGCAGTGCTTC.

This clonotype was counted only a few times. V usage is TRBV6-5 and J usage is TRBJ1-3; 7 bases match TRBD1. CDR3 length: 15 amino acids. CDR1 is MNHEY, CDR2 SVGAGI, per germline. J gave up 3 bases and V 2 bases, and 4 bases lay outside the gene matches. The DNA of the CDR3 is TGTGCCAGCAGTTACCTCCGGGACAGTGGAAACACCATATATTTT. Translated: CASSYLRDSGNTIYF.

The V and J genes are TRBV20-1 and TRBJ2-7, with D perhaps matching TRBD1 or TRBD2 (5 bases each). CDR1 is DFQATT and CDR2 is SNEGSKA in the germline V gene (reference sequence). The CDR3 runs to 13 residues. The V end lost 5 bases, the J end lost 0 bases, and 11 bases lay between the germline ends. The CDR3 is CSAEGTFSYEQYF. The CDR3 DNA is TGCAGTGCTGAGGGGACCTTCTCCTACGAGCAGTACTTC.

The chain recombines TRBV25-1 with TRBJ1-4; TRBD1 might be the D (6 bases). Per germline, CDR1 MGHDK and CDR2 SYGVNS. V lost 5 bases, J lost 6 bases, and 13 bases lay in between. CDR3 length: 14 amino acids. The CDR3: CASSLSGAHEKLFF. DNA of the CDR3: TGTGCCAGCAGTTTGTCAGGGGCGCATGAAAAACTGTTTTTT.

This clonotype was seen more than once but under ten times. The CDR3 spells CASAAGKNFYEQYF. In DNA, the CDR3 is TGTGCCAGCGCGGCAGGGAAAAATTTCTACGAGCAGTACTTC. The J gene is TRBJ2-7, the V gene TRBV27, with D maybe TRBD1 (5 bases). Trimming cost V 8 bases and J 3 bases, with 17 bases left between them. The CDR3 has 14 amino acids. CDR1 and CDR2 (germline): MNHEY, SMNVEV (reference sequence).

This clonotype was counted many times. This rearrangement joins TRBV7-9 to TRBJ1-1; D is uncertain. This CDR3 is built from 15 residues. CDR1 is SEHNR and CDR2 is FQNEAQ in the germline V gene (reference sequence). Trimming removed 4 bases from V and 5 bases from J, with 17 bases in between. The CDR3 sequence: CASSSPVSGNTEAFF. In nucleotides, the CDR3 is TGTGCCAGCAGCTCCCCTGTATCGGGGAATACTGAAGCTTTCTTT.

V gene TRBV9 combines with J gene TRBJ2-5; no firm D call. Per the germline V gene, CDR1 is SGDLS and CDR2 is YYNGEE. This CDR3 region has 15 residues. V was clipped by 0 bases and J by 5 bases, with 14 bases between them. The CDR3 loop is CASSVGKETIETQYF. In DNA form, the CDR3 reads TGTGCCAGCAGCGTAGGCAAAGAAACAATTGAGACCCAGTACTTC.

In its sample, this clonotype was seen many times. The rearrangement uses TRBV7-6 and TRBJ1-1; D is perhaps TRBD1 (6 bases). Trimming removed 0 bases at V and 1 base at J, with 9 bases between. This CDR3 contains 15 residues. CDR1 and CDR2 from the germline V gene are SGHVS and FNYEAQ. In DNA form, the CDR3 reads TGTGCCAGCAGCTTAGCCAGGGGTGAGAACACTGAAGCTTTCTTT. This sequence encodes CASSLARGENTEAFF. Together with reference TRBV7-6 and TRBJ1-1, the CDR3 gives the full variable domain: GAGVSQSPRYKVTKRGQDVALRCDPISGHVSLYWYRQALGQGPEFLTYFNYEAQQDKSGLPNDRFSAERPEGSISTLTIQRTEQRDSAMYRCASSLARGENTEAFFGQGTRLTVV.

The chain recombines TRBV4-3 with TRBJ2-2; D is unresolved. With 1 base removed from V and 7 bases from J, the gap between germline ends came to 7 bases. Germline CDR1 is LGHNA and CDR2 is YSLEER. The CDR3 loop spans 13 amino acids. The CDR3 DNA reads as TGCGCCAGCAGCCAAGGGGTGGGCGGGGAGCTGTTTTTT. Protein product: CASSQGVGGELFF.

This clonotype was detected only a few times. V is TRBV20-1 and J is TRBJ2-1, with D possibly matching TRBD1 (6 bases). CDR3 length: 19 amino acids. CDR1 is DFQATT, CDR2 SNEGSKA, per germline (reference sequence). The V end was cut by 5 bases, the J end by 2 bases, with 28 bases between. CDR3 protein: CSAFVQGHGVEIAYNEQFF. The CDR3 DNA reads TGCAGTGCTTTCGTACAGGGACACGGGGTGGAAATTGCCTACAATGAGCAGTTCTTC.

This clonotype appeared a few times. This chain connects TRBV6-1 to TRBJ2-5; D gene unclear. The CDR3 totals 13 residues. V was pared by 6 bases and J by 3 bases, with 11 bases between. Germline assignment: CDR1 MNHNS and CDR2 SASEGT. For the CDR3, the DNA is TGTGCCAGCAGGCCCGGGTTTAAAGAGACCCAGTACTTC. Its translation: CASRPGFKETQYF.